The sequence of this T cell receptor beta chain was determined in a study of OX40 agonist ivuxolimab in advanced cancers. Looking at the study overall: It was ivuxolimab, an agonistic anti-OX40 (CD134) antibody, that patients were treated with. Patients undergoing dose escalation presented with hepatocellular carcinoma, melanoma, renal cell or head and neck cancer. Among those treated, three patients had partial responses, one with hepatocellular carcinoma and two with cutaneous melanoma.

The CDR3 loop spans 16 amino acids. From germline, CDR1 is SNHLY and CDR2 FYNNEI. Trimming took off 1 base at V and 6 bases at J, with 13 bases between the two ends. Details on this clone: The antigen is unknown.

Study results and caveats: More expanded clones were seen, on average, in CD8+ T cells than in CD4+.

Assay: immunoSEQ multiplex PCR; the TCRdb copy retains only in-frame clones and omits some. The table records approximately 35,000 clones, roughly three quarters of them present only once. The sequenced sample was CD4+ or CD8+ T cells sorted from blood, obtained in a trial of the OX40 agonist ivuxolimab. The receptor was isolated from an adult with an advanced solid tumor such as melanoma, head and neck, liver or kidney cancer. The chain joins TRBV2 to TRBJ1-6; TRBD1 is a possible D gene (5 bases). The CDR3 reads CASSEVGDELNSPLHF. Here the CDR3 DNA reads TGTGCCAGCAGTGAAGTAGGGGACGAGCTTAATTCACCCCTCCACTTT. Combining the CDR3 with reference TRBV2 and TRBJ1-6 gives the whole variable domain EPEVTQTPSHQVTQMGQEVILRCVPISNHLYFYWYRQILGQKVEFLVSFYNNEISEKSEIFDDQFSVERPDGSNFTLKIRSTKLEDSAMYFCASSEVGDELNSPLHFGNGTRLTVT.